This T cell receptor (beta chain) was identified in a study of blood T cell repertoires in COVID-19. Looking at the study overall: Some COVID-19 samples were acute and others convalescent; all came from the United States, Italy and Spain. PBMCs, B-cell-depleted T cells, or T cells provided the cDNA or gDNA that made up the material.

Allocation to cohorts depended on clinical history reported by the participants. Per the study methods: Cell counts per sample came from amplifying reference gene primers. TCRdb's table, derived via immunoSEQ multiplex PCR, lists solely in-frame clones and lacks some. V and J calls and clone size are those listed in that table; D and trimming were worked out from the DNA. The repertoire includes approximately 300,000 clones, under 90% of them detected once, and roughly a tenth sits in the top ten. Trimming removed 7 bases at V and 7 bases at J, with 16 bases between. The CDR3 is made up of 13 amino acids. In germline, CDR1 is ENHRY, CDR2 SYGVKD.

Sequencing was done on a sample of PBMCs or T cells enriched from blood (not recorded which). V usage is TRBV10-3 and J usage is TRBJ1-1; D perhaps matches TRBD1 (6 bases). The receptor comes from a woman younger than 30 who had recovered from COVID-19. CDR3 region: CAITQNRDLEAFF. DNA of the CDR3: TGTGCCATCACCCAGAACAGGGACCTTGAAGCTTTCTTT.